This section outlines one TCR beta chain sequence together with its context. Germline trimming cut 4 bases from V and 3 bases from J; bases unmatched to any gene: 7. The CDR3 runs 15 residues. The germline CDR1 and CDR2 sequences are MNHEY and SVGAGI. Sequencing was performed with immunoSEQ multiplex PCR; in TCRdb, only in-frame clones are kept and a portion is missing. The sample includes roughly 1,800,000 clones, around 96% of them seen just once. These data are taken from a study of shared clonotypes between healthy human individuals. Naive CD8 cells, CD45RO-negative and positively selected for CCR7, excluded terminally differentiated effector memory CD45RA+ cells. Free of recent acute infections or vaccinations, the donors were healthy HIV-negative adults.

This clonotype was obtained from a man aged 18 to 29 in good health. The chain joins TRBV6-5 to TRBJ2-7, with 9 nucleotides matching TRBD2. The source material was naive CD8+ T cells sorted from blood. The CDR3 reads CASSSLLAGIYEQYF. CDR3 nucleotide sequence: TGTGCCAGCAGTTCCCTGCTAGCGGGGATCTACGAGCAGTACTTC.